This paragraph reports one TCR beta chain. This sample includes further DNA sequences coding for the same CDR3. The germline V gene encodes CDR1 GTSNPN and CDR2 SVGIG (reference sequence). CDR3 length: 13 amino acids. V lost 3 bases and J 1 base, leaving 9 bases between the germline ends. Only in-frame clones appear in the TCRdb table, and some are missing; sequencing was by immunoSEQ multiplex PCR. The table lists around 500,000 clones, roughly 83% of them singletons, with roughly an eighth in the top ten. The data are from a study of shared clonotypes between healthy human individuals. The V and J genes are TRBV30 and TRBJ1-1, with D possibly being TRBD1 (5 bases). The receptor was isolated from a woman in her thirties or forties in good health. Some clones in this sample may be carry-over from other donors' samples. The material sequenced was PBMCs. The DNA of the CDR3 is TGTGCCTGGAGCGCCGGGGGGAACACTGAAGCTTTCTTT. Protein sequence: CAWSAGGNTEAFF.